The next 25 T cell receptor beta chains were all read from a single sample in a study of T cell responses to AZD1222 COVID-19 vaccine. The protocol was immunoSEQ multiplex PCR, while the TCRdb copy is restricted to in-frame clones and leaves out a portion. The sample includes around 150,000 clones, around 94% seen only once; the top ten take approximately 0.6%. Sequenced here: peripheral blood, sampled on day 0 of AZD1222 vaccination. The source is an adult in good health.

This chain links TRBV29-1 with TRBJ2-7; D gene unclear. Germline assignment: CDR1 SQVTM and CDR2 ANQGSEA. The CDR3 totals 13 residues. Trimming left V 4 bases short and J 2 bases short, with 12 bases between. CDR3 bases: TGCAGCGTTGCCAGTCCGCCCCCCTACGAGCAGTACTTC. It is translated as CSVASPPPYEQYF.

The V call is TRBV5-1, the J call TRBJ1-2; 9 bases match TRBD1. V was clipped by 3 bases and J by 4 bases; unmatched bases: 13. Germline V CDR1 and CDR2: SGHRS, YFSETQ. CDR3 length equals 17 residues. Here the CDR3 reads CASSSSDTGGRRYGYTF. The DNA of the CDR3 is TGCGCCAGCAGCTCCTCTGACACAGGGGGCCGTCGCTATGGCTACACCTTC. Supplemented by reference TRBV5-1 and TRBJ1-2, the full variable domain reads KAGVTQTPRYLIKTRGQQVTLSCSPISGHRSVSWYQQTPGQGLQFLFEYFSETQRNKGNFPGRFSGRQFSNSRSEMNVSTLELGDSALYLCASSSSDTGGRRYGYTFGSGTRLTVV.

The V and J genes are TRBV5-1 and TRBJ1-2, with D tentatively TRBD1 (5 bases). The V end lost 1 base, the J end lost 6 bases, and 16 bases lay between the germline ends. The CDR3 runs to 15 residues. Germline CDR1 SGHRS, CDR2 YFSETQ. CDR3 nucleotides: TGCGCCAGCAGCTTGAATCGGGGCGGTGGAAATGGCTACACCTTC. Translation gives CASSLNRGGGNGYTF.

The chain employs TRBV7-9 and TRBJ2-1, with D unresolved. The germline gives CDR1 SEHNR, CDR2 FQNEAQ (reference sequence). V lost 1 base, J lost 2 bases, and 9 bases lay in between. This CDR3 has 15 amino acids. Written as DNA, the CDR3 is TGTGCCAGCAGCTTAGGCGAGTTCACCTACAATGAGCAGTTCTTC. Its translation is CASSLGEFTYNEQFF.

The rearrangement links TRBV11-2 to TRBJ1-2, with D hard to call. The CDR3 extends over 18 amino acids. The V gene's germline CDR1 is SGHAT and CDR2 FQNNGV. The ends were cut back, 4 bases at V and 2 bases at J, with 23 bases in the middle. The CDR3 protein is CASSSLHNTAKRNYGYTF. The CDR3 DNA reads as TGTGCCAGCAGCTCCCTTCACAACACAGCGAAAAGAAACTATGGCTACACCTTC.

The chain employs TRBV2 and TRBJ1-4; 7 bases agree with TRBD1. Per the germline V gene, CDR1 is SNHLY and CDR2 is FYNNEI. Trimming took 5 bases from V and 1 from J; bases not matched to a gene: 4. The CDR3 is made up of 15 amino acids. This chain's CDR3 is CASSYNRGTNEKLFF. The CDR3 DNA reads TGTGCCAGCAGTTATAACAGGGGAACTAATGAAAAACTGTTTTTT.

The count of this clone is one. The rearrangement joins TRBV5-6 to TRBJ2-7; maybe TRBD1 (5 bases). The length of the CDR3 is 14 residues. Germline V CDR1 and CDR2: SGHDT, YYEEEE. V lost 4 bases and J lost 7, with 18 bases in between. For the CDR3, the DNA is TGTGCCAGCAGCACTTCAGGCAGGGCTGGGGAGCAGTACTTC. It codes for CASSTSGRAGEQYF. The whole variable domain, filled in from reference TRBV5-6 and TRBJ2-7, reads DAGVTQSPTHLIKTRGQQVTLRCSPKSGHDTVSWYQQALGQGPQFIFQYYEEEERQRGNFPDRFSGHQFPNYSSELNVNALLLGDSALYLCASSTSGRAGEQYFGPGTRLTVT.

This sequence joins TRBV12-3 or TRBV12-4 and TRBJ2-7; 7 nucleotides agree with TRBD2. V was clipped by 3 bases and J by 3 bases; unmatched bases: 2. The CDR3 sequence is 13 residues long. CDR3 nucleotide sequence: TGTGCCAGCAGTTTCGGGAGGAACTACGAGCAGTACTTC. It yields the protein CASSFGRNYEQYF.

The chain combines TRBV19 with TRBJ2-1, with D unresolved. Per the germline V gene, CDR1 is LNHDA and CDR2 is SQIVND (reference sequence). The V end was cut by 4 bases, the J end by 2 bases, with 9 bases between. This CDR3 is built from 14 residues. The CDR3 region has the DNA TGTGCCAGTAGTACTGGGTTGGCCTACAATGAGCAGTTCTTC. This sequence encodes CASSTGLAYNEQFF.

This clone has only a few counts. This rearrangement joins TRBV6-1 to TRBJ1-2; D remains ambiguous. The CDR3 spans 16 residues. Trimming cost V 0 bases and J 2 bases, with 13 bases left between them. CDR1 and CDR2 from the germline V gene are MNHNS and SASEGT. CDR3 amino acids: CASSEAPGEANYGYTF. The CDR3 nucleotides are TGTGCCAGCAGTGAAGCGCCCGGGGAGGCAAACTATGGCTACACCTTC.

CDR3 nucleotide sequence: TGTGCCAGCAGTTCCTCCAGGGGGAACACTGAAGCTTTCTTT. Translating gives CASSSSRGNTEAFF. The J gene is TRBJ1-1, the V gene TRBV2, with D tentatively TRBD1 (6 bases). The CDR3 has 14 amino acids. V was trimmed by 5 bases and J by 1 base, leaving 11 bases between them. Germline V gene sequence: CDR1 SNHLY, CDR2 FYNNEI.

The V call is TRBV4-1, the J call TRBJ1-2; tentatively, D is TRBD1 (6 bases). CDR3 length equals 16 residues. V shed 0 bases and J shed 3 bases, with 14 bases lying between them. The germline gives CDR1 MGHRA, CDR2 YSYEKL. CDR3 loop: CASSQEPGAKDYGYTF. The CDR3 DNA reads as TGCGCCAGCAGCCAAGAACCAGGGGCAAAGGACTATGGCTACACCTTC.

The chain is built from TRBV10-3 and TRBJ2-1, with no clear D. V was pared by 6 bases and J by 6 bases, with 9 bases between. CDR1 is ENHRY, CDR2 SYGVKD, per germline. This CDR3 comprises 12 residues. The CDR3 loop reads CAIRGAPNEQFF. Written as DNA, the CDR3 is TGTGCCATCAGAGGCGCCCCCAATGAGCAGTTCTTC.

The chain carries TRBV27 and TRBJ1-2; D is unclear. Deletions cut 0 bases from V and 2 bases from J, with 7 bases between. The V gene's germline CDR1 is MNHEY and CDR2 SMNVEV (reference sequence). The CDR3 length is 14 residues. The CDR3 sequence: CASSLSRTNYGYTF. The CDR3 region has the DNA TGTGCCAGCAGTTTATCGCGAACCAACTATGGCTACACCTTC.

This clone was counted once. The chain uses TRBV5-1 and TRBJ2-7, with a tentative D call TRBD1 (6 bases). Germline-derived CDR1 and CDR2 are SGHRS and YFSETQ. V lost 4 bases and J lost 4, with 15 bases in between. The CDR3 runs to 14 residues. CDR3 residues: CASSLVTGGYEQYF. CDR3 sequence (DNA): TGCGCCAGCAGCCTGGTGACAGGAGGATACGAGCAGTACTTC.

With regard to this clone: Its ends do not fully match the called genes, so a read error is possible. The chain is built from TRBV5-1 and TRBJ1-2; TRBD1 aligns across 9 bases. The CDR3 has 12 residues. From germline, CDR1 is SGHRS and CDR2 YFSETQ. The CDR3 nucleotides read TGCGCCTGCAGCCGGGACAGGGCCGGCTACACCTTC. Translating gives CACSRDRAGYTF. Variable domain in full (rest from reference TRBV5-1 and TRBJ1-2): KAGVTQTPRYLIKTRGQQVTLSCSPISGHRSVSWYQQTPGQGLQFLFEYFSETQRNKGNFPGRFSGRQFSNSRSEMNVSTLELGDSALYLCACSRDRAGYTFGSGTRLTVV.

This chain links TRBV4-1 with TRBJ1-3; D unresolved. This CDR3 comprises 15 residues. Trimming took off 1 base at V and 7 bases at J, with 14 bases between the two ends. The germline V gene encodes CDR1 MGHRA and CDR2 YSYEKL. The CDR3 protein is CASSQVENMRNTIYF. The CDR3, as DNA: TGCGCCAGCAGCCAAGTTGAGAACATGAGGAACACCATATATTTT.

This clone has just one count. The CDR3 sequence: CASSRTGESNQPQHF. CDR3 sequence (DNA): TGTGCCAGCAGCCGGACAGGGGAGAGCAATCAGCCCCAGCATTTT. The chain uses TRBV7-9 and TRBJ1-5, with TRBD1 matching over 9 bases. The V gene's germline CDR1 is SEHNR and CDR2 FQNEAQ (reference sequence). J lost 1 base, V lost 5 bases, and 3 bases had no gene match. The CDR3 length is 15 residues.

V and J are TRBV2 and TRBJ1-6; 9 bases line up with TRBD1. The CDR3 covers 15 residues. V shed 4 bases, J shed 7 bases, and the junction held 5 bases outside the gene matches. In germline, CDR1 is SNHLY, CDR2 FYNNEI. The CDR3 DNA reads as TGTGCCAGCAGTGCCGGGACAGGGACGAATTCACCCCTCCACTTT. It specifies CASSAGTGTNSPLHF.

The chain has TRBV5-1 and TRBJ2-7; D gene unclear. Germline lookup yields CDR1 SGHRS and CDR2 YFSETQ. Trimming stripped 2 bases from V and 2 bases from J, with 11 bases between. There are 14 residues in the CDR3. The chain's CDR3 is CASSFDAIPYEQYF. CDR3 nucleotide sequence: TGCGCCAGCAGCTTCGACGCAATTCCCTACGAGCAGTACTTC.

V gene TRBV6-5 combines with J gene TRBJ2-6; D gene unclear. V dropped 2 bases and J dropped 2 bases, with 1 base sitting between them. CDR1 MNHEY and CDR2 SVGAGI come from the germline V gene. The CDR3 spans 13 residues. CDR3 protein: CASSYAGANVLTF. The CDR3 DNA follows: TGTGCCAGCAGTTACGCTGGGGCCAACGTCCTGACTTTC.

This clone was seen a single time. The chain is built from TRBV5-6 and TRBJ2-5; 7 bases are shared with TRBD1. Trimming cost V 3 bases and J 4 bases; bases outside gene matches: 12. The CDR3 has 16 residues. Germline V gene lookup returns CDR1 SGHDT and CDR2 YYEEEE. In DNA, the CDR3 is TGTGCCAGCAGCTCGGCAGGGGGATTGTCCCCAGAGACCCAGTACTTC. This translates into CASSSAGGLSPETQYF.

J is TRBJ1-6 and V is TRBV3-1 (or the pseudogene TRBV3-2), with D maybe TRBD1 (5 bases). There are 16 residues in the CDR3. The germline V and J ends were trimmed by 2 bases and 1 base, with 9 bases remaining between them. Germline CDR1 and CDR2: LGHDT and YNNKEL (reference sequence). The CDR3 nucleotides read TGTGCCAGCAGCCAATGGACACTTTCCTATAATTCACCCCTCCACTTT. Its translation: CASSQWTLSYNSPLHF.

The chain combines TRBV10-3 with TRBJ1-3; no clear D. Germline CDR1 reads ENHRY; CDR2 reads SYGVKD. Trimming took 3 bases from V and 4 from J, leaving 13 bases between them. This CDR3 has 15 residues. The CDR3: CAISDPAMEGNTIYF. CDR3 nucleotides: TGTGCCATCAGTGACCCCGCCATGGAGGGAAACACCATATATTTT.

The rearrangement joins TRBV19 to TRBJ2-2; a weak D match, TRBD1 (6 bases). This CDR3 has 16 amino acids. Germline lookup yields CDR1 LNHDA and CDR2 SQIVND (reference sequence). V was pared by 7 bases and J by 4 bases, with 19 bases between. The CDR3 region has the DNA TGTGCCAGTACCCAACAACAGGGAAGACGCACCGGGGAGCTGTTTTTT. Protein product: CASTQQQGRRTGELFF. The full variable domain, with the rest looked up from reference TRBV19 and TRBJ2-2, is DGGITQSPKYLFRKEGQNVTLSCEQNLNHDAMYWYRQDPGQGLRLIYYSQIVNDFQKGDIAEGYSVSREKKESFPLTVTSAQKNPTAFYLCASTQQQGRRTGELFFGEGSRLTVL.